Below, one TCR beta chain is given with its context. This sample was taken from a study of blood T cell repertoires in COVID-19. About the research overall: PBMCs, B-cell-depleted T cells, or T cells provided the cDNA or gDNA that made up the material.

Measured with immunoSEQ multiplex PCR; TCRdb has only the in-frame clones, and not every one. The data contain 270,000 or so clones, nearly 90% of them singletons. This clonotype was obtained from a woman aged 25-40 years with COVID-19, enrolled during active disease. Sequencing was carried out using peripheral blood.

CDR3 nucleotides: TGTGCCAGCAGCAGACAGGTTAGGGTCTATGGCTACACCTTC. This gives the protein CASSRQVRVYGYTF. This chain uses TRBV6-5 with TRBJ1-2; tentatively, D is TRBD1 (6 bases). CDR1 MNHEY and CDR2 SVGAGI come from the germline V gene. Trimming cost V 6 bases and J 4 bases, with 15 bases left between them. The CDR3 is 14 residues long.